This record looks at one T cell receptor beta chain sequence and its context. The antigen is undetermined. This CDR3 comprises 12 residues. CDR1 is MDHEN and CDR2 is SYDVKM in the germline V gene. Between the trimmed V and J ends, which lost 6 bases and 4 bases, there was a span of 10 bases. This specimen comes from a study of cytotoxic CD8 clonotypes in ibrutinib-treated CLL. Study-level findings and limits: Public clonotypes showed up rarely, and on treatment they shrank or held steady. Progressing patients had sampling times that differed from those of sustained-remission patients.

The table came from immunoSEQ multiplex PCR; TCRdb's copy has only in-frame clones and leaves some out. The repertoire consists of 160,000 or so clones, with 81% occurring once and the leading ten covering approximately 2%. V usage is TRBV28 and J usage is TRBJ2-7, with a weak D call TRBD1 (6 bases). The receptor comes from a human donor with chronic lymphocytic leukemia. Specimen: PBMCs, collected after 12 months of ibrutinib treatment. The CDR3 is CASSQQGYEQYF. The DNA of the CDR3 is TGTGCCAGCAGCCAACAGGGATACGAGCAGTACTTC.